This T cell receptor (beta chain) was captured in a study of shared clonotypes between healthy human individuals. CDR1 and CDR2 (germline): SGHAT, FQNNGV. J lost 6 bases, V lost 2 bases, and 7 bases had no gene match. There are 16 residues in the CDR3. Sequencing used immunoSEQ multiplex PCR; TCRdb keeps in-frame clones, though not all of them. In the table there are a few million clones, around 94% of which are singletons. The receptor comes from a man aged 18 to 29 in good health. Sequenced sample: naive CD4+ T cells sorted from blood. Subset defined: CD45RA+ positively selected. The rearrangement links TRBV11-2 to TRBJ2-1, with 10 positions matching TRBD2. In nucleotides, the CDR3 is TGTGCCAGCAGCTTAAGGTTAGCGGGAGGTGGCAATGAGCAGTTCTTC. Its translation is CASSLRLAGGGNEQFF.